This T cell receptor (beta chain) was identified in a study of cytomegalovirus exposure and HLA in healthy donors. About the research overall: Earlier sequencing of about 179 million T cells yielded around 100 million unique TCR beta sequences.

PCR amplification relied on 60 Vbeta primers (plus 13 Jbeta primers). The data were produced by immunoSEQ multiplex PCR, yet TCRdb's version contains in-frame clones alone and is incomplete. The sample contains some 150,000 clones, 60% to 80% of which appear only once. A note on this clone: Its cognate antigen is unknown.

This CDR3 has 17 amino acids. Trimming cost V 5 bases and J 5 bases; bases outside gene matches: 9. Germline loops: CDR1 SGHVS, CDR2 FQNEAQ. Study-level results: TCR beta chains numbering 164 were designated cytomegalovirus-associated. In a later analysis, CMV-associated beta chains were mostly HLA-associated, it appeared.

This clonotype originated in a middle-aged man in good health and CMV-seronegative. The sequenced sample was PBMCs. The V and J genes are TRBV7-8 and TRBJ2-3, with 14 bases matching TRBD2. The CDR3 coding sequence is TGTGCCAGCAGCCCGAGACTAGCGGGGGGGCCGGTAGATACGCAGTATTTT. It is translated as CASSPRLAGGPVDTQYF.